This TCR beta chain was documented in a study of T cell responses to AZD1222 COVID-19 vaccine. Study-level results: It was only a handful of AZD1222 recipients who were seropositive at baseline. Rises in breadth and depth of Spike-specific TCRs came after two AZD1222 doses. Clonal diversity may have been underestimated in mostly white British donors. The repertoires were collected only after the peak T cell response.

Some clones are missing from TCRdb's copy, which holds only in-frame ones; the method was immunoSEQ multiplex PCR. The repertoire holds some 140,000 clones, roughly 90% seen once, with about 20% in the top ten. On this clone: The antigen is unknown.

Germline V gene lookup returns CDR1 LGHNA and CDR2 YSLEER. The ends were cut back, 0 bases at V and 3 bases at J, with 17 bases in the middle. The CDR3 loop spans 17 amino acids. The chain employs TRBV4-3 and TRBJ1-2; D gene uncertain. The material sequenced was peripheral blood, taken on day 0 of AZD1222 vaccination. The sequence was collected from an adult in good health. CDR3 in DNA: TGCGCCAGCAGCCAAGATAACGGTCAGAAGCTTCACTATGGCTACACCTTC. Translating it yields CASSQDNGQKLHYGYTF.